The sequence of this TCR beta chain was determined in a study of blood T cell repertoires in COVID-19. This table comes from immunoSEQ multiplex PCR, and its TCRdb copy is limited to in-frame clones, with some not included. This table holds under 250,000 clones, about 85% found once. The CDR3 sequence is 17 residues long. The germline CDR1 and CDR2 sequences are SGHTA and FQGTGA. With V trimmed by 5 bases and J by 4 bases, 12 bases remained unmatched. Sequenced sample: peripheral blood. V usage is TRBV7-3 and J usage is TRBJ2-3, with 10 bases aligning to TRBD2. The origin of this receptor is a woman aged 80 or over with acute or convalescent COVID-19. Written as DNA, the CDR3 is TGTGCCAGCAGCCCTACGTCTAGCGGGAGCCTCGCAGATACGCAGTATTTT. This gives the protein CASSPTSSGSLADTQYF.